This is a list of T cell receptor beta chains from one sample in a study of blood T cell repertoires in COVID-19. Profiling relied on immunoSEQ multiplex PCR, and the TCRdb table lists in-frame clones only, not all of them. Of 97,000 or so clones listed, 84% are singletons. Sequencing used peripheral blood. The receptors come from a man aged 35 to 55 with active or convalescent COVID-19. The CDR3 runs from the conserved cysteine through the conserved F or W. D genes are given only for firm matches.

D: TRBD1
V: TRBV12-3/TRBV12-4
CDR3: CASGYRGEQYF

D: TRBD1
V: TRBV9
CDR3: CASSVSGTGTGNTIYF

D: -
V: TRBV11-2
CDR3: CASSLLTDNTEAFF

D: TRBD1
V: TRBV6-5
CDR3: CASRLQGAGNQPQHF

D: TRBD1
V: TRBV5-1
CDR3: CASSLSGQGEKLFF

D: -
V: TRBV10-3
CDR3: CAISESGGTGELFF

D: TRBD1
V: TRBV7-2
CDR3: CASSLEGDRGAGELFF

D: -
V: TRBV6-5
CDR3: CASSLRVTVTEAFF

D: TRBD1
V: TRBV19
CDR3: CASIGARTGGKLFF

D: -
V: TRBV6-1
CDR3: CASSEALTGGYGYTF

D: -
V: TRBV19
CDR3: CASSVEGLSNQPQHF

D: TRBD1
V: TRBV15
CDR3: CATSKTGWNTGELFF

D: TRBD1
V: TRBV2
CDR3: CASSPPRGGDRAYEQYF

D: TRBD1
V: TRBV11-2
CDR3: CASSLERQGRAFF

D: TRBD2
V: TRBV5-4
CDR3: CASSRGGSLTDTQYF

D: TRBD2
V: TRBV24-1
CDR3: CATSDLGREGYEQYF

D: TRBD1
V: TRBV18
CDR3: CASSPPLQGGKVTNEKLFF